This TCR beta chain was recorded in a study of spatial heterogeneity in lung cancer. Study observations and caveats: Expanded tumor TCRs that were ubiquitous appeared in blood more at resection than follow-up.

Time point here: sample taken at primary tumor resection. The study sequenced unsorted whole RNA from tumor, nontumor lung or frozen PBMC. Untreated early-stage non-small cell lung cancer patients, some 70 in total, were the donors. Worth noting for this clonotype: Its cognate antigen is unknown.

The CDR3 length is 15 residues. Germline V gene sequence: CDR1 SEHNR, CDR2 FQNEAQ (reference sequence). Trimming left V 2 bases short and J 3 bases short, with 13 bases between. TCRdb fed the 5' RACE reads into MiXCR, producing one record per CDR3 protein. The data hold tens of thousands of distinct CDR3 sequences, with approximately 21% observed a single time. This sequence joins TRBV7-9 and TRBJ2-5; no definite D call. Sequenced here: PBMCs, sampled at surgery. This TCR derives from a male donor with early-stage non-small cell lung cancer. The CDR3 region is CASSLFTVGKETQYF. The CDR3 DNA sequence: TGTGCCAGCAGCTTATTTACAGTAGGAAAAGAGACCCAGTACTTC.